This TCR beta chain comes out of a study of blood T cell repertoires in COVID-19. V dropped 4 bases and J dropped 8 bases, with 20 bases sitting between them. In germline, CDR1 is LNHDA, CDR2 SQIVND (reference sequence). This CDR3 is built from 15 residues. Symptom resolution, clearance, or two negative PCRs marked the recovered donors of Cohort 3. Per the authors' pipeline: By means of reference gene primer amplification, nucleated cell counts were estimated. Method: immunoSEQ multiplex PCR; TCRdb's copy keeps in-frame clones and lacks some. D and trimming were read from the DNA, whereas the V and J calls and clone size are those reported in that table. This sample has 250,000 to 300,000 clones, with around 89% found just once.

The rearrangement uses TRBV19 and TRBJ1-2; TRBD1 might be the D (6 bases). The clonotype comes from a man aged 35 to 55 who had recovered from COVID-19. The source material was PBMCs or T cells enriched from blood (not recorded which). As DNA, the CDR3 is TGTGCCAGTAGTACCGGACAGAGGCCTTCACGGGGCTACACCTTC. Residues: CASSTGQRPSRGYTF.